This T cell receptor beta chain is drawn from a study of cytomegalovirus exposure and HLA in healthy donors. CDR3 length: 17 amino acids. The germline gives CDR1 MDHEN, CDR2 SYDVKM. Trimming pared 3 bases from V and 1 base from J, leaving 16 bases between. On this clone: Its antigen is undetermined.

Study observations and caveats: Among immune exposure information, only CMV serostatus was available. There were reportedly fewer N-insertions in an Asian-associated ancestry cluster than the roughly 670-donor mean, in a later analysis.

The PCR employed 60 Vbeta primers together with 13 Jbeta primers. Assay used: immunoSEQ multiplex PCR; TCRdb lists only in-frame clones, some missing. Of around 94,000 clones in the sample, roughly three quarters are singletons; the top ten hold around a tenth. This sequence was found in a male donor in good health and CMV-seropositive. The chain carries TRBV28 and TRBJ1-5; tentative D call: TRBD1 (5 bases). Specimen: PBMCs. CDR3 sequence reads: CASSFFMGTWSNQPQHF. As DNA, the CDR3 is TGTGCCAGCAGTTTTTTTATGGGGACTTGGAGCAATCAGCCCCAGCATTTT.